This entry describes one T cell receptor beta chain. Its target is unknown. CDR1 and CDR2 (germline): SGHTA, FQGTGA. V shed 5 bases, J shed 2 bases, and the junction held 2 bases outside the gene matches. The CDR3 length is 15 residues. The data are from a study of Ad26.COV2.S vaccination and SARS-CoV-2 variants. Treatment of the sample: 19 received Ad26.COV2.S at low or high dose, single or two shots; about 5 received placebo; per-sample allocation not given. Specimens were obtained on day 63 following the first vaccine or placebo injection. Produced via immunoSEQ multiplex PCR; TCRdb's table is partial and in-frame only. Here the sample spans under 300,000 clones, around 90% being singletons. Notes on the study in general: The TCR-based breadth and depth measures might underestimate overall T cell responses. The placebo group had lower spike-specific TCR breadth than the vaccine recipients did.

The sequence was obtained from a person aged 18-65 years who received the Ad26.COV2.S COVID-19 vaccine or a placebo. The sample consisted of peripheral blood, taken in a trial of Ad26.COV2.S vaccine versus placebo. The chain uses TRBV7-3 and TRBJ2-3, with 12 bases fitting TRBD2. As DNA, the CDR3 is TGTGCCAGCAGCCGGACTAGCGGGGTCACAGATACGCAGTATTTT. It encodes CASSRTSGVTDTQYF.